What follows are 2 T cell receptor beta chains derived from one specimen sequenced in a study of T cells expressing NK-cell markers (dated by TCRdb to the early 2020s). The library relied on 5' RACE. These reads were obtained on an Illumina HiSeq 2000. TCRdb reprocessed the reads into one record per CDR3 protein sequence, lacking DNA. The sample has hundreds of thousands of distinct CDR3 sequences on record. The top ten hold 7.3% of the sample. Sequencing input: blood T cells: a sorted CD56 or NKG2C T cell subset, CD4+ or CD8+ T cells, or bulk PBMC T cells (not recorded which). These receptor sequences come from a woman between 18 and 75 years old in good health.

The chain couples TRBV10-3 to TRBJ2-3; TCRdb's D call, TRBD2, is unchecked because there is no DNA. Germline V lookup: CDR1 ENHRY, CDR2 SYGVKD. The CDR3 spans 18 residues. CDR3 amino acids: CAISESKTSGGMTDTQYF.

The CDR3 spells CASGLSGRAFVDTQYF. The rearrangement uses TRBV19 and TRBJ2-3; without DNA, the TCRdb call of TRBD2 cannot be checked. This CDR3 region has 16 residues. Per the germline V gene, CDR1 is LNHDA and CDR2 is SQIVND (reference sequence).